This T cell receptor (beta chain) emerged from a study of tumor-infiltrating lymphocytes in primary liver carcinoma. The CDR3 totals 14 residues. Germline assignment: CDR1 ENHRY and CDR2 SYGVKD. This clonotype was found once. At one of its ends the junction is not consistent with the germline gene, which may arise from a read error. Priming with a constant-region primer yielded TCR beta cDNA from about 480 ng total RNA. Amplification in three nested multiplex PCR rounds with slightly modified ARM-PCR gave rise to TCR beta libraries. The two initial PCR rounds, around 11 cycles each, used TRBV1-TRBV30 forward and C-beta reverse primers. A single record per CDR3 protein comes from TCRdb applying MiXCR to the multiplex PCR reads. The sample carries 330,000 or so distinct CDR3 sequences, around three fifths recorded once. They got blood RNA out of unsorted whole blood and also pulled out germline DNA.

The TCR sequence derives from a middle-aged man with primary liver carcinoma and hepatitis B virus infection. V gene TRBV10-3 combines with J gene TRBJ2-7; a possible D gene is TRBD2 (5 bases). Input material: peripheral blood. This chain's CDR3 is CATSDTLTTYELYF. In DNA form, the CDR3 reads TGTGCCACCTCTGACACCCTGACTACCTACGAGCTGTACTTC.